This T cell receptor (beta chain) was found in a study of identical twins. Study findings and constraints: Modelling approaches yielded underestimates of out-of-frame TCR alpha sharing between monozygotic twins. Analyses of zero insertions could be partly confounded by invariant MAIT and iNKT cells. Whereas memory repertoires showed no such difference, abundant cord blood beta clonotypes carried fewer insertions.

This clonotype appeared a few times. Its target is not known. TCRdb re-analysed the 5' RACE reads in MiXCR, keeping a single row per CDR3 protein. The table lists about 900,000 distinct CDR3 sequences, roughly an eighth of them singletons. These sequences were also reported in another study, on yellow fever vaccine responses in identical twins.

The source material was PBMCs. This clonotype was sampled from a woman younger than 30 in good health.

This CDR3 is CASSLTTGASGANVLTF. The CDR3 bases are TGTGCCAGCAGCTTAACGACAGGGGCATCTGGGGCCAACGTCCTGACTTTC. The rearrangement uses TRBV7-3 and TRBJ2-6, with 8 nucleotides matching TRBD1. This CDR3 has 17 amino acids. V trimming: 0 bases; J trimming: 1 base; junction bases outside the gene matches: 2. Germline values: CDR1 SGHTA, CDR2 FQGTGA.